This T cell receptor (beta chain) was sequenced during a study of blood T cell repertoires in COVID-19. Study information: Two negative PCRs, clearance, or symptom resolution were required of recovered Cohort 3 donors.

Germline V gene data show CDR1 as MNHEY and CDR2 as SVGAGI. The V gene end was trimmed by 10 bases and the J gene end by 6 bases; junction bases not matched to a gene: 11. The length of the CDR3 is 14 residues. The table came from immunoSEQ multiplex PCR; TCRdb's copy has only in-frame clones and leaves some out. The table has around 290,000 clones, 70% to 90% seen once; the top ten hold 2% to 2.5%. The sequenced sample was PBMCs or T cells enriched from blood (not recorded which). This chain connects TRBV6-5 to TRBJ1-5; 8 bases are a match to TRBD1. This clonotype originated in a woman aged 60-75 years in a cohort exposed to, infected with or recovered from COVID-19 (not recorded which). CDR3 nucleotides: TGTGCCACCCGGGGGACAGGATATTTTCAGCCCCAGCATTTT. Translating gives CATRGTGYFQPQHF.